The 8 T cell receptor beta chains reported below all come from one sample, sequenced in a study of blood T cell repertoires in COVID-19. The repertoire was sequenced with immunoSEQ multiplex PCR; TCRdb's copy has only in-frame clones and lacks some. The sample includes about 67,000 clones, 65% to 85% seen only once; the top ten take about 40%. Sequencing was done on a sample of peripheral blood. The source of these receptors is a human donor in a cohort sampled during active COVID-19.

The chain combines TRBV28 with TRBJ2-3, with 11 bases that match TRBD2. CDR3 length: 15 residues. After removal of 8 bases from V and 1 base from J, the junction contained 5 bases not matched to a gene. Germline V gene data show CDR1 as MDHEN and CDR2 as SYDVKM. The CDR3 DNA is TGTGCCAGCCTTAGCGGGGGGGCCGGCACAGATACGCAGTATTTT. It specifies CASLSGGAGTDTQYF.

This chain connects TRBV19 to TRBJ1-1; 9 bases agree with TRBD1. Trimming cost V 7 bases and J 3 bases; bases outside gene matches: 9. In germline, CDR1 is LNHDA, CDR2 SQIVND (reference sequence). The length of the CDR3 is 15 residues. As DNA, the CDR3 is TGTGCCAGTAAAGCTTGGGACAGGGTGGACACTGAAGCTTTCTTT. It specifies CASKAWDRVDTEAFF.

Written as DNA, the CDR3 is TGCGCCAGCAGCTTGGACAGACCCGTGAAGGCTTTCTTT. Amino acid sequence: CASSLDRPVKAFF. The rearrangement joins TRBV5-1 to TRBJ1-1; D not resolved. The germline CDR1 and CDR2 sequences are SGHRS and YFSETQ. The CDR3 totals 13 residues. With 0 bases removed from V and 11 bases from J, the gap between germline ends came to 14 bases.

This sequence joins TRBV6-6 and TRBJ1-4; D gene unclear. V was pared by 11 bases and J by 6 bases, with 10 bases between. CDR1 is MNHNY, CDR2 SVGAGI, per germline (reference sequence). The CDR3 loop spans 11 amino acids. CDR3 sequence: CASAPDEKLFF. The CDR3 DNA is TGTGCCTCAGCGCCAGATGAAAAACTGTTTTTT.

The chain employs TRBV2 and TRBJ1-5; D unclear. The CDR3 loop spans 14 amino acids. V was pared by 7 bases and J by 4 bases, with 14 bases between. Germline V lookup: CDR1 SNHLY, CDR2 FYNNEI. The CDR3 region is CASNELGWNQPQHF. In DNA, the CDR3 is TGTGCCAGCAACGAACTAGGGTGGAATCAGCCCCAGCATTTT. The full variable domain, rest sourced from reference TRBV2 and TRBJ1-5, is EPEVTQTPSHQVTQMGQEVILRCVPISNHLYFYWYRQILGQKVEFLVSFYNNEISEKSEIFDDQFSVERPDGSNFTLKIRSTKLEDSAMYFCASNELGWNQPQHFGDGTRLSIL.

The chain is built from TRBV7-9 and TRBJ2-3, with TRBD2 identical over 11 bases. Unmatched junction bases numbered 6, after V lost 5 bases and J lost 2 bases. The germline gives CDR1 SEHNR, CDR2 FQNEAQ (reference sequence). This CDR3 contains 16 residues. CDR3 protein: CASSPLTSGDTDTQYF. In nucleotides, the CDR3 is TGTGCCAGCAGCCCCCTGACTAGCGGGGACACAGATACGCAGTATTTT. Combining the CDR3 with reference TRBV7-9 and TRBJ2-3 gives the whole variable domain DTGVSQNPRHKITKRGQNVTFRCDPISEHNRLYWYRQTLGQGPEFLTYFQNEAQLEKSRLLSDRFSAERPKGSFSTLEIQRTEQGDSAMYLCASSPLTSGDTDTQYFGPGTRLTVL.

The chain uses TRBV2 and TRBJ1-3; 7 bases line up with TRBD1. From germline, CDR1 is SNHLY and CDR2 FYNNEI. J lost 4 bases, V lost 2 bases, and 11 bases had no gene match. This CDR3 spans 17 amino acids. The CDR3 nucleotides are TGTGCCAGCAGTGAAAGAAGGGCCGGGACAGCCGGAAACACCATATATTTT. Encoded protein: CASSERRAGTAGNTIYF. Full variable domain (missing parts from reference TRBV2 and TRBJ1-3): EPEVTQTPSHQVTQMGQEVILRCVPISNHLYFYWYRQILGQKVEFLVSFYNNEISEKSEIFDDQFSVERPDGSNFTLKIRSTKLEDSAMYFCASSERRAGTAGNTIYFGEGSWLTVV.

V is TRBV4-1 and J is TRBJ2-5; D is unclear. V was clipped by 1 base and J by 5 bases, with 8 bases between them. This CDR3 spans 13 amino acids. Germline V lookup: CDR1 MGHRA, CDR2 YSYEKL. The chain's CDR3 is CASSQVPGETQYF. The CDR3 nucleotides read TGCGCCAGCAGCCAAGTTCCCGGGGAGACCCAGTACTTC.